This TCR beta chain was recovered during a study of spatial heterogeneity in lung cancer (dated by TCRdb to between 2018 and 2021). In the study overall: Donors were some 78 patients with early-stage, untreated non-small cell lung cancer from the lung TRACERx cohort. More beta-chain than alpha-chain transcripts were consistently detected, likely reflecting higher beta-chain transcript abundance. In the raw uncorrected reads, each unique combination of TCR and UMI appeared more than ten times on average. In non-small cell lung cancer, the study quantitatively compared TCR alpha and beta repertoires across several tumor regions, matched nontumor lung, and blood. Follow-up PBMC samples were sequenced whenever available, and the median time to follow-up was 2 to 3 years after resection. Nonsynonymous mutation counts, determined by whole-exome sequencing of tumor tissue, were related to features of the TCR repertoire. Both alpha and beta chains were TCR-sequenced in samples taken at surgery, namely 220 tumor regions, approximately 66 matched nontumor lung samples and some 53 PBMC samples. Overall results and qualifications from the work: Additional single-cell paired TCR alpha and beta sequencing was considered necessary to confirm, at a functional level, the hypothesis that regional TCRs recognize regional mutations. Only 13 to 15 patients were included in comparisons of baseline and follow-up blood repertoires. Ubiquitous expanded tumor TCRs were found in blood more often at tumor resection than at routine follow-up.

Libraries were constructed by 5' RACE. For sequencing, a NextSeq 500 was employed. The TCR library protocol attached a unique molecular identifier to each TCR cDNA molecule to allow correction of PCR and sequencing errors. Per the source publication's procedure: TCR identification, UMI-based error correction and CDR3 extraction were performed with Decombinator tools. Expanded TCRs were defined as those above a frequency of 2 per 1,000, corresponding to the top 1% of the tumor frequency distribution. Each repertoire was subsampled 100 times to 5,000 TCRs, after which Renyi diversity was computed with the R vegan package. CDR3 similarity networks were built from amino acid triplet string-kernel similarity, with CDR3s being connected when pairwise similarity was above 0.82. Using fastp at Q25 and MiXCR, TCRdb reprocessed the public reads and kept productive beta chains. Rows are unified per CDR3 protein, each entry keeping the most common DNA and genes. The V and J calls reflect TCRdb's pipeline rather than the authors' work. Within this sample are over 70,000 distinct CDR3 sequences, with less than 9.5% of them counted one time only. Approximately 2% of the sample comes from the top ten.

Explained via the paper, the time point label denotes: blood at routine non-recurrence follow-up after resection. For TCR sequencing, whole RNA was extracted from tumor and nontumor lung tissue, or from cryopreserved PBMC samples, and no cell sorting was done. Patients were selected for TCR sequencing only if sufficient RNA was available from at least two tumor regions. Relative to germline, V is missing 5 bases and J is missing 0 bases, with 2 bases of the junction outside any gene match. The CDR3 measures 15 amino acids from cysteine to phenylalanine. CDR3 DNA is the only sequence kept; it has 45 bases, read in frame from the first base. In its sample, this clonotype was seen a few times. Its antigen has not been determined. No much larger clone is present one base from it, and per-base qualities are unavailable.

This clonotype was sampled from a female donor with early-stage non-small cell lung cancer. Here the chain combines TRBV12-3 or TRBV12-4 and TRBJ2-2, with 8 central nucleotides matching TRBD1. Sequencing used PBMCs, obtained at follow-up. The nucleotide sequence is given as TGTGCCAGCAGTCTGACAGGGGCGAACACCGGGGAGCTGTTTTTT. Its protein is CASSLTGANTGELFF.